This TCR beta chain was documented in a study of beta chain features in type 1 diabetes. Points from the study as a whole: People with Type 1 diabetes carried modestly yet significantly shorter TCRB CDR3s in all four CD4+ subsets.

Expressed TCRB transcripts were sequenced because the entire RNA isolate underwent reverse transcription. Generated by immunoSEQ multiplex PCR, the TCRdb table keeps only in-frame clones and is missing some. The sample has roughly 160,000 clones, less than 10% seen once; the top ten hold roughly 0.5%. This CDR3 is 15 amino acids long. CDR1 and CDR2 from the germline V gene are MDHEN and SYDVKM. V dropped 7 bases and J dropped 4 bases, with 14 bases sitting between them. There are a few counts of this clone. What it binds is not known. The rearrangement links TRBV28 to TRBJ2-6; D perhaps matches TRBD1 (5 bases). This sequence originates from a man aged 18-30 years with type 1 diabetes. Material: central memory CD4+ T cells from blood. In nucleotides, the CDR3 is TGTGCCAGCACCCTTAGGGGTCGGGGGGCCAACGTCCTGACTTTC. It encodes CASTLRGRGANVLTF.